What follows are 22 T cell receptor beta chains derived from one specimen sequenced in a study of regulatory T cells in long-lasting Graves disease (dated by TCRdb to about 2021). The library was obtained by multiplex PCR. Sequenced using an Illumina HiSeq 4000. TCR beta libraries were built with iRepertoire HTBI primers and Arm-PCR amplification of CDR3 regions. TCRdb reprocessed the public reads (quality trimming at Q25 with fastp, clone calling with MiXCR) and kept in-frame beta chains. Under each unique CDR3 protein, matching rows form one entry showing the most common genes and DNA. Within this sample are 400,000 to 500,000 distinct CDR3 sequences, with roughly 15% of them counted one time only. The top ten clonotypes cover about 10% of the sample. The time point label of this sample denotes: newly diagnosed GD, antithyroid drugs for less than 3 months. RNA was extracted from PBMCs in TRIzol for both TCR sequencing and RNA sequencing.

Separately, the same data were catalogued under a study of T cells in Graves' hyperthyroidism and ophthalmopathy.

The sequenced sample was peripheral blood mononuclear cells (PBMCs), obtained at new diagnosis, from a patient treated with antithyroid drugs. These receptor sequences come from a woman in her twenties or thirties with Graves disease. Donor details come from another sample of the same person, matched by shared clones.

This clonotype was seen only a few times. The chain combines TRBV7-8 with TRBJ1-4; D ambiguous. Trimming took off 4 bases at V and 5 bases at J, with 11 bases between the two ends. The germline V gene encodes CDR1 SGHVS and CDR2 FQNEAQ. The CDR3 sequence is 14 residues long. The DNA of the CDR3 is TGTGCCAGCAGCTCCCGGGTTCCCAATGAAAAACTGTTTTTT. It encodes CASSSRVPNEKLFF.

V gene TRBV30 combines with J gene TRBJ1-6; D gene uncertain. The CDR3 consists of 14 residues. Per germline, CDR1 GTSNPN and CDR2 SVGIG (reference sequence). Trimming left V 0 bases short and J 9 bases short, with 12 bases between. The CDR3 sequence is CAWSVRGLTSPLHF. The CDR3 DNA reads as TGTGCCTGGAGTGTACGCGGCCTAACTTCACCCCTCCACTTT.

Turning to this clonotype: Being one base from a much bigger clone, this may be a read error. The V call is TRBV6-5, the J call TRBJ1-1; no reliable D call. The germline gives CDR1 MNHEY, CDR2 SVGAGI. CDR3 size: 14 residues. The CDR3 region is CASSFFGSGTGAFF. The CDR3 DNA sequence: TGTGCCAGCAGTTTTTTCGGTAGTGGCACTGGAGCTTTCTTT.

This clonotype has more than one count but fewer than ten. The chain carries TRBV7-6 and TRBJ2-1; the match to TRBD2 covers 13 bases. The ends lost 5 bases at V and 0 bases at J; junction bases unmatched: 7. Germline V gives CDR1 SGHVS, CDR2 FNYEAQ. The CDR3 spans 18 residues. CDR3 in DNA: TGTGCCAGCAGCACCGGGACTAGCGGGATTTTCTCCTACAATGAGCAGTTCTTC. The encoded protein is CASSTGTSGIFSYNEQFF. The whole variable domain, remainder taken from reference TRBV7-6 and TRBJ2-1, is GAGVSQSPRYKVTKRGQDVALRCDPISGHVSLYWYRQALGQGPEFLTYFNYEAQQDKSGLPNDRFSAERPEGSISTLTIQRTEQRDSAMYRCASSTGTSGIFSYNEQFFGPGTRLTVL.

This clonotype was seen only a few times. This rearrangement joins TRBV6-4 to TRBJ1-6; 8 nucleotides agree with TRBD1. CDR3 length: 14 amino acids. CDR1 MRHNA and CDR2 SNTAGT come from the germline V gene. Trimming took 3 bases from V and 6 from J; bases not matched to a gene: 1. CDR3 sequence: CASSETGGNSPLHF. In DNA form, the CDR3 reads TGTGCCAGCAGTGAAACAGGGGGTAATTCACCCCTCCACTTT.

This clonotype was seen only a few times. The chain's CDR3 is CASSLRGVYQPQHF. CDR3 DNA: TGTGCCAGCAGTTTACGAGGGGTCTATCAGCCCCAGCATTTT. This chain links TRBV28 with TRBJ1-5, with D maybe TRBD1 (5 bases). Germline V lookup: CDR1 MDHEN, CDR2 SYDVKM. Trimming removed 2 bases at V and 5 bases at J, with 10 bases between. CDR3 length: 14 residues.

This chain uses TRBV7-2 with TRBJ2-2; 7 nucleotides agree with TRBD2. The CDR3 length is 14 residues. The germline gives CDR1 SGHTA, CDR2 FQGNSA. J gave up 3 bases and V 6 bases, and 4 bases lay outside the gene matches. The CDR3 is CASSRREHTGELFF. The CDR3, as DNA: TGTGCCAGCAGTCGGCGGGAGCACACCGGGGAGCTGTTTTTT.

This clonotype was detected many times. The chain employs TRBV11-2 and TRBJ2-1; no clear D. The V end was cut by 6 bases, the J end by 8 bases, with 8 bases between. This CDR3 is 11 amino acids long. The germline V gene has CDR1 SGHAT and CDR2 FQNNGV. The CDR3: CASSHGDEQFF. The CDR3 nucleotides read TGTGCCAGCAGTCATGGAGATGAGCAGTTCTTC.

This clonotype has a count of ten or more. The J gene is TRBJ2-1, the V gene TRBV13; TRBD2 agrees at 11 bases. Germline values: CDR1 PRHDT, CDR2 FYEKMQ (reference sequence). The trim removed 8 bases at V and 5 bases at J, leaving 11 bases unmatched. The CDR3 has 16 residues. Written as DNA, the CDR3 is TGTGCCAGCTTTCTAGCGGGAGGCCTAATGGACAATGAGCAGTTCTTC. Its translation: CASFLAGGLMDNEQFF.

This clonotype was detected many times. This chain uses TRBV7-3 with TRBJ2-1, with D uncertain. Germline CDR1 reads SGHTA; CDR2 reads FQGTGA. The CDR3 length is 13 residues. V was shortened by 3 bases and J by 5 bases, with 8 bases between the two germline ends. CDR3: CASSFRPDNEQFF. CDR3 bases: TGTGCCAGCAGCTTCCGACCAGACAATGAGCAGTTCTTC.

The chain is built from TRBV12-3 or TRBV12-4 and TRBJ2-6; possible D gene TRBD2, 6 bases. With 5 bases removed from V and 1 base from J, the gap between germline ends came to 18 bases. The CDR3 sequence is 18 residues long. The CDR3 sequence: CASSPLQVGGSGANVLTF. DNA for the CDR3: TGTGCCAGCAGTCCCCTACAGGTGGGAGGTTCTGGGGCCAACGTCCTGACTTTC.

The chain uses TRBV27 and TRBJ1-5, with 7 bases lining up with TRBD1. Germline CDR1 reads MNHEY; CDR2 reads SMNVEV (reference sequence). The V and J ends lost 3 bases and 0 bases, in that order; junction bases with no gene match: 14. The CDR3 length is 19 residues. CDR3 protein: CASSLSRGQGGFSNQPQHF. CDR3 nucleotides: TGTGCCAGCAGTTTGAGTCGGGGTCAGGGGGGTTTTAGCAATCAGCCCCAGCATTTT.

This clonotype was seen many times. The V call is TRBV9, the J call TRBJ2-3; D call uncertain. CDR1 and CDR2 from the germline V gene are SGDLS and YYNGEE. The V end lost 0 bases, the J end lost 0 bases, and 5 bases lay between the germline ends. The CDR3 is made up of 14 amino acids. The CDR3 sequence is CASSVEVSTDTQYF. The DNA for the CDR3 is TGTGCCAGCAGCGTAGAGGTCAGCACAGATACGCAGTATTTT.

The chain is built from TRBV7-9 and TRBJ1-3; D is uncertain. Germline V CDR1 and CDR2: SEHNR, FQNEAQ (reference sequence). V dropped 1 base and J dropped 8 bases, with 9 bases sitting between them. This CDR3 contains 13 residues. CDR3 amino acids: CASSLDPLDTIYF. The CDR3 bases are TGTGCCAGCAGCTTAGACCCATTGGACACCATATATTTT.

This clonotype was seen many times. The genes are TRBV5-1 and TRBJ2-7, with D perhaps given as TRBD1 or TRBD2 (5 bases each). This CDR3 has 15 amino acids. Germline CDR1 SGHRS, CDR2 YFSETQ. The V end lost 0 bases, the J end lost 0 bases, and 10 bases lay between the germline ends. CDR3 sequence: CASSLVGDLSYEQYF. Here the CDR3 DNA reads TGCGCCAGCAGCTTGGTGGGGGACCTCTCCTACGAGCAGTACTTC.

Many counts were recorded for this clonotype. The conserved closing phenylalanine or tryptophan is absent in this CDR3, likely reflecting a read error. The chain has TRBV7-2 and TRBJ1-1; D is unresolved. Trimming pared 5 bases from V and 0 bases from J, leaving 7 bases between. The CDR3 spans 13 residues. Germline-derived CDR1 and CDR2 are SGHTA and FQGNSA. The CDR3 nucleotides read TGTGCCAGCAGCGTCGTCATGAACACTGAAGCTTTCCTT. Its protein is CASSVVMNTEAFL.

At least ten counts were recorded for this clonotype. The chain couples TRBV7-2 to TRBJ2-7; 12 positions match TRBD2. V shed 5 bases and J 5 bases; nucleotides not matched to a gene: 13. Looked up from germline, CDR1 is SGHTA and CDR2 is FQGNSA. The CDR3 has 17 amino acids. CDR3 nucleotides: TGTGCCAGCAGCGCCCGGACTAGCGGGGCCCTCTTAGACGAGCAGTACTTC. Translated: CASSARTSGALLDEQYF.

This clonotype has only a few counts. The chain couples TRBV19 to TRBJ2-7; no firm D call. The CDR3 totals 11 residues. The germline V and J ends were trimmed by 8 bases and 2 bases, with 7 bases remaining between them. Germline lookup yields CDR1 LNHDA and CDR2 SQIVND (reference sequence). The CDR3 coding sequence is TGTGCCAGTGGTTTAACCTACGAGCAGTACTTC. Protein sequence: CASGLTYEQYF.

The chain recombines TRBV7-9 with TRBJ1-2; 8 nucleotides agree with TRBD1. Unmatched junction bases numbered 5, after V lost 1 base and J lost 7 bases. The CDR3 loop spans 14 amino acids. Germline values: CDR1 SEHNR, CDR2 FQNEAQ (reference sequence). This CDR3 is CASSLERTGSGYTF. CDR3 in DNA: TGTGCCAGCAGCTTAGAAAGGACAGGGTCTGGCTACACCTTC.

The V gene is TRBV29-1, the J gene TRBJ2-1, with 7 bases matching TRBD1. CDR3 length: 14 amino acids. The V segment lost 1 base and the J segment 4 bases; nucleotides outside the gene matches: 4. CDR1 is SQVTM and CDR2 is ANQGSEA in the germline V gene. The CDR3 loop reads CSVEGRDSYNEQFF. Written as DNA, the CDR3 is TGCAGCGTTGAAGGCAGGGACAGTTACAATGAGCAGTTCTTC.

This clonotype was recorded at least ten times. This sequence joins TRBV12-3 or TRBV12-4 and TRBJ2-1, with 12 bases identical to TRBD2. V gave up 0 bases and J gave up 1 base; unmatched junction bases: 1. The CDR3 covers 17 residues. Here the CDR3 reads CASSLAGTSGSYNEQFF. CDR3 in DNA: TGTGCCAGCAGTTTAGCCGGGACTAGCGGGTCCTACAATGAGCAGTTCTTC.

This clonotype was seen at least ten times. The chain links TRBV7-9 to TRBJ2-3, with TRBD2 identical over 9 bases. Germline V CDR1 and CDR2: SEHNR, FQNEAQ (reference sequence). The CDR3 is 15 amino acids. V trimming: 3 bases; J trimming: 6 bases; junction bases outside the gene matches: 7. The CDR3: CASSFVAGVGDTQYF. CDR3 in DNA: TGTGCCAGCAGCTTCGTAGCGGGAGTAGGTGATACGCAGTATTTT.